The 7 T cell receptor beta chains reported below all come from one sample, sequenced in a study of Graves' ophthalmopathy and Graves' hyperthyroidism. Amplification of the TCR beta CDR3 regions used RNA transcripts (as template). Second-round multiplex PCR followed a first-round RT-PCR using HTBI primers. TCRdb re-analysed the multiplex PCR reads in MiXCR, keeping a single row per CDR3 protein. The profile shows hundreds of thousands of distinct CDR3 sequences, 45% of them singletons. The material sequenced was peripheral blood. These receptors were obtained from an adult man with Graves' ophthalmopathy.

With regard to this clonotype: A read error may account for a junction end that differs from germline. The chain is built from TRBV12-3 or TRBV12-4 and TRBJ2-7; D gene ambiguous. This CDR3 contains 13 residues. The CDR3 DNA follows: TGTGCCAGCAGTTTATCCCTCTCCGACGAGCAGTACTTC. This sequence encodes CASSLSLSDEQYF.

This clonotype was detected only a few times. V is TRBV10-1 and J is TRBJ2-7, with 10 bases aligning to TRBD1. Germline V gene sequence: CDR1 WNHNN, CDR2 SYGVQD (reference sequence). Trimming removed 5 bases from V and 7 bases from J; junction bases left unmatched: 8. This CDR3 region has 14 residues. CDR3 DNA: TGCGCCAGCAGTCCCGGGACAGGGGTTTGGGAGCAGTACTTC. Translated, it gives CASSPGTGVWEQYF.

This clonotype was counted many times. The V call is TRBV2, the J call TRBJ2-5; D is unresolved. The CDR3 consists of 13 residues. With 3 bases removed from V and 1 base from J, the gap between germline ends came to 6 bases. CDR1 and CDR2 from the germline V gene are SNHLY and FYNNEI. Here the CDR3 reads CASSDNFQETQYF. The DNA for the CDR3 is TGTGCCAGCAGTGACAACTTCCAAGAGACCCAGTACTTC.

The chain joins TRBV12-3 or TRBV12-4 to TRBJ2-5; perhaps TRBD1 as D (5 bases). The assigned J gene may be wrong: the sequence end matches TRBJ2-1 better. This CDR3 has 13 residues. CDR3 protein: CASRGAPRDEQFF. DNA for the CDR3: TGTGCCAGCAGAGGGGCCCCTAGGGATGAGCAGTTCTTC.

This clonotype was counted between two and nine times. The genes are TRBV25-1 and TRBJ1-1; a possible D gene is TRBD1 (5 bases). Germline CDR1 is MGHDK and CDR2 is SYGVNS. The CDR3 contains 18 residues. V was clipped by 0 bases and J by 1 base, with 18 bases between them. The CDR3 DNA sequence: TGTGCCAGCAGTGAATATGGGGTGGGGGGGAAACAGAACACTGAAGCTTTCTTT. Residues: CASSEYGVGGKQNTEAFF.

The chain couples TRBV7-3 to TRBJ1-1; D unclear. V lost 8 bases and J 0 bases, leaving 13 bases between the germline ends. The CDR3 covers 14 residues. Germline V gene sequence: CDR1 SGHTA, CDR2 FQGTGA. CDR3 residues: CASGHYELNTEAFF. In DNA, the CDR3 is TGTGCCAGCGGCCATTACGAGTTGAACACTGAAGCTTTCTTT. Drawing the rest from reference TRBV7-3 and TRBJ1-1, the complete variable domain is GAGVSQTPSNKVTEKGKYVELRCDPISGHTALYWYRQSLGQGPEFLIYFQGTGAADDSGLPNDRFFAVRPEGSVSTLKIQRTERGDSAVYLCASGHYELNTEAFFGQGTRLTVV.

Only a few counts were recorded for this clonotype. The chain links TRBV12-3 or TRBV12-4 to TRBJ1-1; D is unresolved. The CDR3 runs 14 residues. Trimming cost V 3 bases and J 2 bases, with 10 bases left between them. The DNA for the CDR3 is TGTGCCAGCAGTTTTAGCCCTAGCAACACTGAAGCTTTCTTT. This sequence encodes CASSFSPSNTEAFF.